The 10 T cell receptor beta chains below were found in one sample sequenced in a study of follicular helper T cells after annual influenza vaccination. Some clones are missing from TCRdb's copy, which holds only in-frame ones; the method was immunoSEQ multiplex PCR. The sample holds 2,000 to 2,500 clones, about 83% seen once. Sample time point: 2015-2016 season, pre-vaccination. Sequencing used CXCR5+ CD38- circulating T follicular helper cells from blood, obtained on the day of influenza vaccination. This sample's subset: circulating Tfh, non-naive CD4+CXCR5+PD-1+ (ICOS+CD38+ or ICOS-CD38-). The receptors here all came from an adult who received the influenza vaccine.

A few counts support this clone. J is TRBJ1-5 and V is TRBV10-2; 7 positions match TRBD1. The germline V gene encodes CDR1 WSHSY and CDR2 SAAADI. This CDR3 region has 13 residues. V dropped 6 bases and J dropped 7; count of bases not matched to a gene: 6. CDR3 in amino acids: CASSLTGDQPQHF. As DNA, the CDR3 is TGCGCCAGCAGCCTTACAGGGGACCAGCCCCAGCATTTT.

J is TRBJ1-2 and V is TRBV23-1; weak D call: TRBD1 (6 bases). TRBV23-1 is classed as an ORF, of uncertain function. The CDR3 consists of 16 residues. Trimming shortened V by 1 base and J by 1 base, and 13 bases separated the two germline ends. The CDR3: CASSQYPGADNYGYTF. In nucleotides, the CDR3 is TGCGCCAGCAGTCAATATCCGGGGGCGGATAACTATGGCTACACCTTC.

This chain uses TRBV25-1 with TRBJ2-1, with TRBD2 matching 10 bases. The J segment lost 10 bases and the V segment lost 3 bases, leaving 6 bases of the junction unmatched. Germline V gene data show CDR1 as MGHDK and CDR2 as SYGVNS. The CDR3 is 14 residues long. The CDR3 DNA reads as TGTGCCAGCAGTGAGAGGCTAGCGGGAGTAGAGCAGTTCTTC. Translated, it gives CASSERLAGVEQFF.

This clone was seen once. The gene calls are TRBV6-1 and TRBJ2-3, with 7 bases fitting TRBD1. J gave up 6 bases and V 2 bases, and 5 bases lay outside the gene matches. Germline assignment: CDR1 MNHNS and CDR2 SASEGT. The CDR3 consists of 14 residues. The CDR3 loop is CASSEMTGMDTQYF. The CDR3 DNA reads TGTGCCAGCAGTGAAATGACAGGGATGGATACGCAGTATTTT.

V gene TRBV5-5 combines with J gene TRBJ1-2; 7 bases match TRBD1. The V gene end was trimmed by 0 bases and the J gene end by 4 bases; junction bases not matched to a gene: 3. The CDR3 has 14 amino acids. Looked up from germline, CDR1 is SGHKS and CDR2 is YYEKEE (reference sequence). Here the CDR3 DNA reads TGTGCCAGCAGCTTGGAGGACAGGCCCTATGGCTACACCTTC. It is translated as CASSLEDRPYGYTF.

J is TRBJ1-1 and V is TRBV30; D possibly corresponds to TRBD1 (6 bases). The germline V and J ends were trimmed by 4 bases and 3 bases, with 12 bases remaining between them. This CDR3 comprises 13 residues. CDR1 is GTSNPN, CDR2 SVGIG, per germline (reference sequence). The CDR3 spells CAWNTGLYTEAFF. The CDR3 region has the DNA TGTGCCTGGAATACAGGGCTTTACACTGAAGCTTTCTTT.

The chain has TRBV25-1 and TRBJ2-5, with D hard to call. Germline V lookup: CDR1 MGHDK, CDR2 SYGVNS. This CDR3 region has 11 residues. Trimming shortened V by 6 bases and J by 5 bases, and 7 bases separated the two germline ends. Written as DNA, the CDR3 is TGTGCCAGCAGCGCCGGGGAGACCCAGTACTTC. It is translated as CASSAGETQYF.

J is TRBJ1-5 and V is TRBV30; D is possibly TRBD1 (6 bases). In germline, CDR1 is GTSNPN, CDR2 SVGIG (reference sequence). Between the trimmed V and J ends, which lost 0 bases and 3 bases, there was a span of 15 bases. This CDR3 comprises 16 residues. This chain's CDR3 is CAWSVSGTLFNQPQHF. In DNA, the CDR3 is TGTGCCTGGAGTGTGTCAGGGACACTTTTCAATCAGCCCCAGCATTTT.

The chain recombines TRBV2 with TRBJ2-3; D gene uncertain. The CDR3 sequence is 14 residues long. Trimming left V 6 bases short and J 4 bases short, with 14 bases between. Per the germline V gene, CDR1 is SNHLY and CDR2 is FYNNEI. CDR3 residues: CASRYERRADTQYF. As DNA, the CDR3 is TGTGCCAGCAGATACGAGCGCCGGGCAGATACGCAGTATTTT. Using reference TRBV2 and TRBJ2-3 for the parts outside the CDR3, the full variable domain is EPEVTQTPSHQVTQMGQEVILRCVPISNHLYFYWYRQILGQKVEFLVSFYNNEISEKSEIFDDQFSVERPDGSNFTLKIRSTKLEDSAMYFCASRYERRADTQYFGPGTRLTVL.

This sequence joins TRBV7-9 and TRBJ2-7, with D hard to call. There are 13 residues in the CDR3. With 0 bases removed from V and 2 bases from J, the gap between germline ends came to 5 bases. Per germline, CDR1 SEHNR and CDR2 FQNEAQ (reference sequence). CDR3 DNA: TGTGCCAGCAGCTTAGCAGGTCCCTACGAGCAGTACTTC. It encodes CASSLAGPYEQYF.